The clone carrying this T cell receptor beta chain was detected only once. Its antigen is unidentified. TCRdb keeps only in-frame clones here, not all; method: immunoSEQ multiplex PCR. The table lists 120,000 to 150,000 clones, approximately 94% of them singletons. The data were taken from a study of T cell responses to AZD1222 COVID-19 vaccine. Study-wide findings and caveats: White British people made up most donors, females outnumbered males, and clonal diversity was possibly underestimated.

Sequenced here: peripheral blood, sampled on day 0 of AZD1222 vaccination. The sequence was obtained from an adult in good health.

CDR3 in DNA: TGTGCCAGCAGTCCACAGGAATACTATGGCTACACCTTC. Encoded protein: CASSPQEYYGYTF. This chain joins TRBV27 and TRBJ1-2, with D possibly being TRBD1 (5 bases). CDR3 length: 13 residues. Germline CDR1 is MNHEY and CDR2 is SMNVEV (reference sequence). V was shortened by 5 bases and J by 3 bases, with 10 bases between the two germline ends.